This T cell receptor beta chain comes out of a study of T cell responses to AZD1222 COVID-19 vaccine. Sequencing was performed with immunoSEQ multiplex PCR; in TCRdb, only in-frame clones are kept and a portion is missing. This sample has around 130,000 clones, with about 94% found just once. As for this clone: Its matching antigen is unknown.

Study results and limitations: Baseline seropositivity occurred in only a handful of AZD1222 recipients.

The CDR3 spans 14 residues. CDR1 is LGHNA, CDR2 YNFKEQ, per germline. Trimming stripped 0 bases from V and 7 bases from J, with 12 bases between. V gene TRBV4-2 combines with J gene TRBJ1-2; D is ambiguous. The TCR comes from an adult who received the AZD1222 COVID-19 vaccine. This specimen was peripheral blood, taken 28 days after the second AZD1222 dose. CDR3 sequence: CASSQDRQHSGYTF. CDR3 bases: TGTGCCAGCAGCCAAGATCGGCAGCACAGTGGCTACACCTTC.